This TCR beta chain was obtained from a study of human T cells and chemical hapten exposure. The germline V gene encodes CDR1 SQVTM and CDR2 ANQGSEA. The CDR3 is 11 amino acids. Trimming took off 1 base at V and 2 bases at J, with 0 bases between the two ends. Using its own MiXCR run on the RACE reads, TCRdb lists one record per CDR3 protein. The data hold 80,000 to 100,000 distinct CDR3 sequences, with approximately 8% observed a single time. Specified time point: patch test 1, 2 weeks after DPC sensitization. The treatment denotes: therapeutic diphenylcyclopropenone sensitization with weekly scalp DPC. Ten or more counts support this clonotype.

This sample comprised whole blood, obtained in connection with sensitization to the hapten diphenylcyclopropenone (DPC). The origin of this receptor is a woman aged 25 to 45 with alopecia areata. Some clones in this sample may be carry-over from other donors' samples. The J gene is TRBJ1-3, the V gene TRBV29-1; D is unresolved. The CDR3 bases are TGCAGCGTTGAAGCTGGAAACACCATATATTTT. It specifies CSVEAGNTIYF.